Listed below are T cell receptor beta chains from one sample, sequenced in a study of response to subunit inactivated influenza vaccine. TCRdb re-analysed the RT-PCR reads in MiXCR, keeping a single row per CDR3 protein. The data contain roughly 760,000 distinct CDR3 sequences, 20% to 25% of them seen just once; the ten biggest clones take up roughly a tenth. Sequences were derived from PBMCs from blood, sampled 4 to 6 days after vaccination. These receptors all stem from a man over 45 who received an inactivated influenza vaccine. Each CDR3 is given with its conserved first and last residue. The D gene is left open where the match is weak. Expanded clones are given a class, and other clones once, few, many or no size at all.

>few|TRBV6-2/TRBV6-3|.|TRBJ2-1
TGTGCCAGCAGACGACCGGGACTTACTAAGCAGTTCTTC
CASRRPGLTKQFF
>.|TRBV5-5|TRBD2|TRBJ2-3
TGTGCCAGCAGCTTGGCGGGGGGGCTTCGGGCAGATACGCAGTATTTT
CASSLAGGLRADTQYF
>.|TRBV5-1|TRBD1|TRBJ2-3
TGCGCCAGCAGCCAGGGACAGAAAGCAGATACGCAGTATTTT
CASSQGQKADTQYF
>.|TRBV15|.|TRBJ2-1
TGTGCCACCAGCAGAGATCGGGTAGCGGAGCAGTTCTTC
CATSRDRVAEQFF
>few|TRBV10-3|.|TRBJ2-1
TGTGCCATCAGTGAAGGTCCCGGAAACAATGAGCAGTTCTTC
CAISEGPGNNEQFF
>many|TRBV20-1|TRBD1|TRBJ2-1
TGCAGTGCTACAACAGGGGAAAATGAGCAGTTCTTC
CSATTGENEQFF
>many|TRBV5-5|TRBD2|TRBJ2-5
TGTGCCAGCAGCTTCTCCAGCGGGAGTTACCAAGAGACCCAGTACTTC
CASSFSSGSYQETQYF
>.|TRBV20-1|.|TRBJ2-7
TGCAGTGCTAGAGACGATTGGGGCTCCTACGAGCAGTACTTC
CSARDDWGSYEQYF
>.|TRBV11-2|.|TRBJ2-3
TGTGCCAGCAGCTACCTGACAGGTCACACCTCCACAGATACGCAGTATTTT
CASSYLTGHTSTDTQYF
>.|TRBV12-3/TRBV12-4|.|TRBJ1-2
TGTGCCAGCAGCCCCGGCAGAACCGATGGCTACACCTTC
CASSPGRTDGYTF
>.|TRBV7-2|.|TRBJ2-7
TGTGCCAGCAGCTCCAACCCGCTAGCCTACGAGCAGTACTTC
CASSSNPLAYEQYF
>few|TRBV7-9|.|TRBJ2-7
TGTGCCAGCAGCGGGATTCGCGACAGCCGAATGCAGCAGTACTTC
CASSGIRDSRMQQYF
>few|TRBV27|TRBD2|TRBJ2-7
TGTGCCAGCAGTTTGGGGCAGGGAGGGAGGTACGAGCAGTACTTC
CASSLGQGGRYEQYF
>few|TRBV21-1|.|TRBJ2-7
TGTGCCAGCAGCAAGGACAGGGGTACCGAGCAGTACTTC
CASSKDRGTEQYF
>few|TRBV20-1|TRBD1|TRBJ1-5
TGCAGTGCGGTACCGGGACAGGGCTTTGATCAGCCCCAGCATTTT
CSAVPGQGFDQPQHF
>few|TRBV4-2|.|TRBJ2-3
TGTGCCAGCAGCCAAGTTCCCCATGCCATCCCTGGCACAGATACGCAGTATTTT
CASSQVPHAIPGTDTQYF
>few|TRBV11-2|TRBD1|TRBJ2-5
TGTGCCAGCAGCTTAGGGGACAGGGGTCTTAGAGAGACCCAGTACTTC
CASSLGDRGLRETQYF
>few|TRBV9|TRBD1|TRBJ1-2
TGTGCCAGCAGCGTCGACAGGGCTGGCTACACCTTC
CASSVDRAGYTF
>few|TRBV7-2|TRBD1|TRBJ1-2
TGTGCCAGCAGCTTCCCCGGGACAGGGGGCACTAGCGGCTACACCTTC
CASSFPGTGGTSGYTF
>.|TRBV6-2/TRBV6-3|TRBD1|TRBJ2-7
TGTGCCAGCAGTTACTCGCACGGACAGGTCTTGAATCGGCAGTACTTC
CASSYSHGQVLNRQYF
>.|TRBV6-1|.|TRBJ1-1
TGTGCCAGCCAGGGACATACTGAAGCTTTCTTT
CASQGHTEAFF
>many|TRBV2|.|TRBJ2-4
TGTGCCAGACCAGAAGCCAAAAACATTCAGTACTTC
CARPEAKNIQYF
>.|TRBV20-1|.|TRBJ2-5
TGCAGTGCTAGACTCGACGGGGAAGAGACCCAGTACTTC
CSARLDGEETQYF
>.|TRBV20-1|TRBD2|TRBJ2-3
TGCAGTGCTAGTAGCACTAGCGGGGTCACAGATACGCAGTATTTT
CSASSTSGVTDTQYF
>few|TRBV15|TRBD2|TRBJ2-7
TGTGCCACCAGCACAGGCGGGGGGAGCTCCTACGAGCAGTACTTC
CATSTGGGSSYEQYF
>.|TRBV5-1|TRBD2|TRBJ2-3
TGCGCCAGCAGCCCGGGGACTACCAGTTCTAGCACAGATACGCAGTATTTT
CASSPGTTSSSTDTQYF
>.|TRBV25-1|.|TRBJ2-7
TGTGCCAGCAGTGAGGCAGGGGGGTGGAAGCAGTACTTC
CASSEAGGWKQYF
>.|TRBV10-2|.|TRBJ1-1
TGCGCCAGCAGTTCGAGACAGCAGAACACTGAAGCTTTCTTT
CASSSRQQNTEAFF
>few|TRBV20-1|.|TRBJ2-1
TGCAGTGCTAGACCATTGGACGGCCTAGTATACAATGAGCAGTTCTTC
CSARPLDGLVYNEQFF
>.|TRBV20-1|TRBD2|TRBJ2-1
TGCAGTGCTAGACCCCCGGCCCTAGCGGGAGAATTTGAGCAGTTCTTC
CSARPPALAGEFEQFF
>.|TRBV7-2|.|TRBJ2-7
TGTGCCAGCAGCTTAGTGGGCAGACCAAGCGAGCAGTACTTC
CASSLVGRPSEQYF
>.|TRBV18|.|TRBJ1-1
TGTGCCAGCTCACCCACCTTGGGCACTGAAGCTTTCTTT
CASSPTLGTEAFF
>.|TRBV12-3/TRBV12-4|.|TRBJ2-1
TGTGCCAGCAACCCGGGGGCCACCTACAATGAGCAGTTCTTC
CASNPGATYNEQFF
>.|TRBV30|.|TRBJ2-4
TGTGCCTGGAGTGTTTTAGCCAAAAACATTCAGTACTTC
CAWSVLAKNIQYF
>few|TRBV10-3|.|TRBJ1-2
TGTGCCATCAGTGAAGAGACAGGCTTAGGCTACACCTTC
CAISEETGLGYTF
>.|TRBV5-5|.|TRBJ2-1
TGTGCCAGCAGCTTCAGCAGGGACGATGAGCAGTTCTTC
CASSFSRDDEQFF
>few|TRBV15|TRBD1|TRBJ2-6
TGTGCCACCAGCAGTTTGGGACAGACTCATCAGGGGGCCAACGTCCTGACTTTC
CATSSLGQTHQGANVLTF
>few|TRBV20-1|TRBD2|TRBJ2-1
TGCAGTGCTAGACCAGCGGGAGGCCTAAATGAGCAGTTCTTC
CSARPAGGLNEQFF
>.|TRBV2|.|TRBJ1-1
TGTGCCAGCAGTGAAGAGACTGAAGCTTTCTTT
CASSEETEAFF
>.|TRBV7-2|.|TRBJ1-2
TGTGCCAGCAGCCCCGGGACGCTGGGTGGCTACACCTTC
CASSPGTLGGYTF
>few|TRBV7-9|TRBD2|TRBJ2-7
TGTGCCAGCACCCTTACTAGCGGGGGCTACGAGCAGTACTTC
CASTLTSGGYEQYF
>.|TRBV18|.|TRBJ2-7
TGTGCCAGCTCACCACAGGGGAGTACCTACGAGCAGTACTTC
CASSPQGSTYEQYF
>.|TRBV4-2|.|TRBJ2-7
TGTGCCAGCAGCCAAGCAGGGTTCAACGAGCAGTACTTC
CASSQAGFNEQYF
>few|TRBV11-2|TRBD2|TRBJ2-3
TGTGCCAGCAGCTTAGGAGTAGCGGGGGGATCGTGGCTTGGGCAGTATTTT
CASSLGVAGGSWLGQYF
>few|TRBV5-1|.|TRBJ2-5
TGCGCCAGCAGCTTGTCAGGGGTCGGGCAAGAGACCCAGTACTTC
CASSLSGVGQETQYF
>few|TRBV10-3|TRBD2|TRBJ2-3
TGTGCCATCAGTGAGGGAGCGGGAGCAGATACGCAGTATTTT
CAISEGAGADTQYF
>.|TRBV7-9|TRBD1|TRBJ2-7
TGTGCCAGCAGCGTCTCATCGGGACAGGGATCGTACGAGCAGTACTTC
CASSVSSGQGSYEQYF
>.|TRBV12-3/TRBV12-4|TRBD2|TRBJ2-7
TGTGCCAGCAGCCCTTCCGGGACTAGCCCCTACGAGCAGTACTTC
CASSPSGTSPYEQYF
>.|TRBV12-3/TRBV12-4|.|TRBJ2-7
TGTGCCAGCAGTTTGCACAGGGCGGCCTACGAGCAGTACTTC
CASSLHRAAYEQYF
>many|TRBV4-3|.|TRBJ2-1
TGCGCCAGCAGCCAAGACCCTGTAGGAACCTACAATGAGCAGTTCTTC
CASSQDPVGTYNEQFF
>once|TRBV30|.|TRBJ2-4
TGTGCCTGGAGCACAGCCAAAAACATTCAGTACTTC
CAWSTAKNIQYF
>.|TRBV12-3/TRBV12-4|.|TRBJ2-1
TGTGCCAGCAGTTTACACGCAGAATACAATGAGCAGTTCTTC
CASSLHAEYNEQFF
>.|TRBV25-1|.|TRBJ1-1
TGTGCCAGCTCCCACGCCGGGCGGGGAAGATTGAACACTGAAGCTTTCTTT
CASSHAGRGRLNTEAFF
>.|TRBV7-6|.|TRBJ2-7
TGTGCCAGCAGCGCCGACAGGACTGACTACGAGCAGTACTTC
CASSADRTDYEQYF
>.|TRBV2|.|TRBJ2-1
TGTGCCAGCAGGGAGGATTACAGGGCCAATGAGCAGTTCTTC
CASREDYRANEQFF
>.|TRBV5-5|.|TRBJ2-1
TGTGCCAGCAGCAGGATGGCGGGCAGCTCCTACAATGAGCAGTTCTTC
CASSRMAGSSYNEQFF
>.|TRBV5-1|TRBD1|TRBJ1-1
TGCGCCAGCAGCGAGACAGGGGAAACTGAAGCTTTCTTT
CASSETGETEAFF
>.|TRBV5-1|TRBD1|TRBJ2-5
TGCGCCAGCAGCTTACAGGGGCAAAAGGAGACCCAGTACTTC
CASSLQGQKETQYF
>.|TRBV4-1|.|TRBJ1-5
TGCGCCAGCAGCCACGGTGGGCTTGGCAATCAGCCCCAGCATTTT
CASSHGGLGNQPQHF
>.|TRBV18|TRBD1|TRBJ1-4
TGTGCCAGCTCAAATCAGGGGGCTGAAAAACTGTTTTTT
CASSNQGAEKLFF